Listed here are 32 T cell receptor beta chains from one sample, sequenced in a study of T cells in Graves' hyperthyroidism and ophthalmopathy. RNA transcripts served as the template for amplifying TCR beta CDR3 regions. First-round RT-PCR targeting the TCR CDR3 was performed with the HTBI primer set. TCRdb reanalysed the multiplex PCR reads using MiXCR and keeps one entry per CDR3 protein. The data show 700,000 or so distinct CDR3 sequences, with around 13% seen just once and about an eighth held by the top ten. The sequenced sample consisted of blood. Every receptor here comes from a woman in her fifties or sixties with Graves' ophthalmopathy.

CDR3 in DNA: TGTGCCAGCAGCGTAGAATGGGGGGTCACAGATACGCAGTATTTT. It specifies CASSVEWGVTDTQYF. V and J are TRBV9 and TRBJ2-3, with D maybe TRBD2 (6 bases). V dropped 0 bases and J dropped 2 bases, with 10 bases sitting between them. The CDR3 extends over 15 amino acids. CDR1 and CDR2 (germline): SGDLS, YYNGEE.

This clonotype was detected ten times or more. This chain links TRBV28 with TRBJ2-1, with 11 bases aligning to TRBD2. In germline, CDR1 is MDHEN, CDR2 SYDVKM. The V and J ends lost 6 bases and 4 bases, in that order; junction bases with no gene match: 8. The CDR3 consists of 16 residues. For the CDR3, the DNA is TGTGCCAGCAGCACGACTAGCGGGGCCAATTACAATGAGCAGTTCTTC. It encodes CASSTTSGANYNEQFF.

This clonotype has at least ten counts. The gene calls are TRBV18 and TRBJ2-7; D gene uncertain. CDR3 length: 15 residues. CDR1 and CDR2 from the germline V gene are KGHSH and LQKENI. The ends were cut back, 0 bases at V and 6 bases at J, with 15 bases in the middle. The CDR3 protein is CASSPPFGPASEQYF. CDR3 nucleotide sequence: TGTGCCAGCTCACCACCTTTCGGACCCGCAAGCGAGCAGTACTTC.

The table lists this clonotype with many counts. V is TRBV6-5 and J is TRBJ2-1; 9 nucleotides align to TRBD2. Trimming at V came to 2 bases and at J to 5 bases, leaving 10 bases not matched to a gene. CDR3 length: 17 amino acids. The V gene's germline CDR1 is MNHEY and CDR2 SVGAGI. Here the CDR3 DNA reads TGTGCCAGCAGTTACGGGAGCGGGAGGCTTCGACACAATGAGCAGTTCTTC. As protein: CASSYGSGRLRHNEQFF.

This clonotype was counted a few times. The rearrangement uses TRBV24-1 and TRBJ2-1; 8 bases match TRBD2. Germline loops: CDR1 KGHDR, CDR2 SFDVKD. The CDR3 contains 15 residues. V was clipped by 5 bases and J by 8 bases; unmatched bases: 10. The CDR3 DNA sequence: TGTGCCACCAGTGGGAGGGCTAGCGGGCAGGATGAGCAGTTCTTC. It is translated as CATSGRASGQDEQFF.

This clonotype has ten or more counts. The chain combines TRBV27 with TRBJ2-7; 9 bases match TRBD1. Germline loops: CDR1 MNHEY, CDR2 SMNVEV (reference sequence). The CDR3 has 14 residues. V gave up 7 bases and J gave up 5 bases; unmatched junction bases: 9. The CDR3, as DNA: TGTGCCAGCACCCCCGGGACAGGGTTTGACGAGCAGTACTTC. It translates to CASTPGTGFDEQYF.

The chain recombines TRBV5-1 with TRBJ2-3, with D unresolved. The CDR3 has 13 residues. Germline loops: CDR1 SGHRS, CDR2 YFSETQ. Deletions cut 4 bases from V and 4 bases from J, with 10 bases between. The CDR3 DNA reads as TGCGCCAGCAGCCCCTCTTGGGCAGATACGCAGTATTTT. Translation gives CASSPSWADTQYF.

The chain carries TRBV5-5 and TRBJ2-4; D may match TRBD1 or TRBD2 (5 bases each). The germline gives CDR1 SGHKS, CDR2 YYEKEE (reference sequence). V was shortened by 4 bases and J by 5 bases, with 16 bases between the two germline ends. This CDR3 has 15 residues. CDR3 in amino acids: CASSPARGTQNIQYF. For the CDR3, the DNA is TGTGCCAGCAGCCCCGCTAGAGGGACGCAAAACATTCAGTACTTC.

The rearrangement uses TRBV24-1 and TRBJ2-1; D ambiguous. Germline V gives CDR1 KGHDR, CDR2 SFDVKD. The CDR3 loop spans 14 amino acids. Trimming took off 0 bases at V and 1 base at J, with 3 bases between the two ends. The CDR3 nucleotides are TGTGCCACCAGTGATTTGGTTTCCTACAATGAGCAGTTCTTC. It is translated as CATSDLVSYNEQFF.

This clonotype occurred many times. The V and J genes are TRBV15 and TRBJ2-5, with 12 bases that match TRBD2. CDR3 length equals 19 residues. Trimming took 0 bases from V and 0 from J; bases not matched to a gene: 8. Germline V gives CDR1 LNHNV, CDR2 YYDKDF (reference sequence). The CDR3 is CATSRDGTSGRPDQETQYF. CDR3 nucleotides: TGTGCCACCAGCAGAGATGGAACTAGCGGGAGGCCAGACCAAGAGACCCAGTACTTC.

In DNA, the CDR3 is TGTGCCAGCAGTGAAGAGACCTCCTACAATGAGCAGTTCTTC. Amino acids: CASSEETSYNEQFF. The chain carries TRBV12-3 or TRBV12-4 and TRBJ2-1, with D uncertain. The germline V and J ends were trimmed by 5 bases and 0 bases, with 8 bases remaining between them. This CDR3 region has 14 residues.

This clonotype was recorded at least ten times. This rearrangement joins TRBV7-2 to TRBJ1-2, with 7 bases matching TRBD1. Germline V lookup: CDR1 SGHTA, CDR2 FQGNSA. The CDR3 covers 14 residues. Trimming removed 1 base from V and 4 bases from J; junction bases left unmatched: 3. CDR3 DNA: TGTGCCAGCAGCTTAGACAGGGGAGGCTATGGCTACACCTTC. It codes for CASSLDRGGYGYTF. The whole variable domain, remainder taken from reference TRBV7-2 and TRBJ1-2, is GAGVSQSPSNKVTEKGKDVELRCDPISGHTALYWYRQSLGQGLEFLIYFQGNSAPDKSGLPSDRFSAERTGGSVSTLTIQRTQQEDSAVYLCASSLDRGGYGYTFGSGTRLTVV.

CDR3 sequence (DNA): TGTGCCAGCAGCGATGGGACTAGCGGGCCTTCCTACAATGAGCAGTTCTTC. Translating gives CASSDGTSGPSYNEQFF. The rearrangement joins TRBV9 to TRBJ2-1; 12 bases are a match to TRBD2. The CDR3 sequence is 17 residues long. Germline V lookup: CDR1 SGDLS, CDR2 YYNGEE. Unmatched junction bases numbered 5, after V lost 3 bases and J lost 1 base.

This clonotype was picked up many times. The chain employs TRBV18 and TRBJ2-7; 12 bases fit TRBD1. The germline V gene has CDR1 KGHSH and CDR2 LQKENI. This CDR3 is built from 16 residues. V trimming: 3 bases; J trimming: 3 bases; junction bases outside the gene matches: 6. The CDR3 DNA follows: TGTGCCAGCTCACCGGGACAGGGGGCGCCAGGCTACGAGCAGTACTTC. It encodes CASSPGQGAPGYEQYF.

This clonotype appeared many times. The rearrangement joins TRBV5-1 to TRBJ2-7, with a tentative D call TRBD2 (6 bases). This CDR3 spans 17 amino acids. Trimming removed 0 bases at V and 0 bases at J, with 16 bases between. Germline values: CDR1 SGHRS, CDR2 YFSETQ. This CDR3 reads CASSLAWGAGTSYEQYF. In nucleotides, the CDR3 is TGCGCCAGCAGCTTGGCCTGGGGCGCGGGAACCTCCTACGAGCAGTACTTC. Together with reference TRBV5-1 and TRBJ2-7, the CDR3 gives the full variable domain: KAGVTQTPRYLIKTRGQQVTLSCSPISGHRSVSWYQQTPGQGLQFLFEYFSETQRNKGNFPGRFSGRQFSNSRSEMNVSTLELGDSALYLCASSLAWGAGTSYEQYFGPGTRLTVT.

Here the CDR3 DNA reads TGTGCCAGCAGCCTAATAGCGGGAGACGGTGAGCAGTTCTTC. It codes for CASSLIAGDGEQFF. V is TRBV11-3 and J is TRBJ2-1, with 9 bases fitting TRBD2. The CDR3 contains 14 residues. V gave up 5 bases and J gave up 9 bases; unmatched junction bases: 8. Germline V gene sequence: CDR1 SGHNT, CDR2 YENEEA.

This clonotype was counted at least ten times. J is TRBJ2-1 and V is TRBV20-1, with no clear D. The germline V and J ends were trimmed by 5 bases and 8 bases, with 10 bases remaining between them. The germline CDR1 and CDR2 sequences are DFQATT and SNEGSKA (reference sequence). The CDR3 is 11 amino acids. CDR3 loop: CSAHTIDEQFF. CDR3 DNA: TGCAGTGCTCACACCATCGATGAGCAGTTCTTC.

J is TRBJ1-5 and V is TRBV9, with D unclear. V dropped 0 bases and J dropped 7 bases, with 8 bases sitting between them. This CDR3 has 13 residues. Germline assignment: CDR1 SGDLS and CDR2 YYNGEE. The CDR3 DNA reads as TGTGCCAGCAGCGTAGGCGGGGAGCAGCCCCAGCATTTT. It codes for CASSVGGEQPQHF. The full variable domain, with the rest looked up from reference TRBV9 and TRBJ1-5, is DSGVTQTPKHLITATGQRVTLRCSPRSGDLSVYWYQQSLDQGLQFLIQYYNGEERAKGNILERFSAQQFPDLHSELNLSSLELGDSALYFCASSVGGEQPQHFGDGTRLSIL.

This clonotype was seen more than once but under ten times. This chain uses TRBV19 with TRBJ2-1, with 14 positions matching TRBD2. Unmatched junction bases numbered 9, after V lost 6 bases and J lost 2 bases. CDR3 length equals 18 residues. CDR1 LNHDA and CDR2 SQIVND come from the germline V gene (reference sequence). CDR3 nucleotides: TGTGCCAGTAGCCCCGGGACTAGCGGGAGTAGGACCTACAATGAGCAGTTCTTC. Protein product: CASSPGTSGSRTYNEQFF.

The chain combines TRBV7-8 with TRBJ1-1; possibly TRBD1 for D (5 bases). V dropped 1 base and J dropped 4 bases, with 13 bases sitting between them. The CDR3 is 15 amino acids. The germline V gene encodes CDR1 SGHVS and CDR2 FQNEAQ. This CDR3 reads CASSLVGQPGTEAFF. CDR3 bases: TGTGCCAGCAGCTTAGTCGGACAACCAGGCACTGAAGCTTTCTTT. Combining the CDR3 with reference TRBV7-8 and TRBJ1-1 gives the whole variable domain GAGVSQSPRYKVAKRGQDVALRCDPISGHVSLFWYQQALGQGPEFLTYFQNEAQLDKSGLPSDRFFAERPEGSVSTLKIQRTQQEDSAVYLCASSLVGQPGTEAFFGQGTRLTVV.

The V gene is TRBV9, the J gene TRBJ2-3, with 11 bases identical to TRBD2. This CDR3 region has 17 residues. Germline CDR1 is SGDLS and CDR2 is YYNGEE. The junction had 8 bases not matched to a gene; V was cut back by 3 bases and J by 2 bases. The CDR3 sequence is CASSAGGLAGFTDTQYF. The CDR3 nucleotides read TGTGCCAGCAGCGCGGGCGGACTAGCGGGCTTCACAGATACGCAGTATTTT.

The chain links TRBV9 to TRBJ2-3; D is unresolved. This CDR3 region has 17 residues. V was cut by 1 base and J by 0 bases, with 15 bases left in between. CDR1 is SGDLS and CDR2 is YYNGEE in the germline V gene. CDR3 sequence: CASSVTVLGSSTDTQYF. CDR3 bases: TGTGCCAGCAGCGTAACCGTCCTGGGGTCTAGCACAGATACGCAGTATTTT.

This clonotype was found many times. The gene calls are TRBV18 and TRBJ1-1; no definite D call. The V end lost 8 bases, the J end lost 4 bases, and 14 bases lay between the germline ends. Looked up from germline, CDR1 is KGHSH and CDR2 is LQKENI. This CDR3 spans 13 amino acids. CDR3: CASQAQTPTEAFF. Written as DNA, the CDR3 is TGTGCCAGCCAAGCTCAAACCCCCACTGAAGCTTTCTTT.

V is TRBV6-1 and J is TRBJ1-2; 7 positions agree with TRBD1. The junction had 6 bases not matched to a gene; V was cut back by 5 bases and J by 3 bases. This CDR3 is built from 14 residues. CDR1 is MNHNS, CDR2 SASEGT, per germline. The CDR3 is CASSLGGFYYGYTF. CDR3 nucleotide sequence: TGTGCCAGCAGTTTAGGGGGCTTTTACTATGGCTACACCTTC.

This clonotype was counted ten times or more. This chain uses TRBV20-1 with TRBJ2-7; the match to TRBD2 covers 10 bases. CDR1 is DFQATT and CDR2 is SNEGSKA in the germline V gene (reference sequence). The CDR3 runs 15 residues. V trimming: 5 bases; J trimming: 3 bases; junction bases outside the gene matches: 10. The CDR3 DNA reads as TGCAGTGCTCCTCTAGCGGGAGATAAAGGCTACGAGCAGTACTTC. Translated, it gives CSAPLAGDKGYEQYF.

The chain joins TRBV29-1 to TRBJ1-1; TRBD1 aligns across 7 bases. The germline V gene has CDR1 SQVTM and CDR2 ANQGSEA. J was trimmed by 1 base and V by 3 bases; bases with no gene match: 14. This CDR3 is built from 17 residues. This CDR3 is CSVDSWGQKYSNTEAFF. The CDR3 bases are TGCAGCGTTGATTCTTGGGGACAGAAATACTCGAACACTGAAGCTTTCTTT.

At least ten counts were recorded for this clonotype. The J gene is TRBJ2-3, the V gene TRBV5-1, with 10 nucleotides matching TRBD2. CDR1 is SGHRS, CDR2 YFSETQ, per germline. There are 14 residues in the CDR3. Losses at the gene ends were 4 bases for V and 2 bases for J; bases not matched to a gene: 1. CDR3 bases: TGCGCCAGCAGCACTAGCGGGAACACAGATACGCAGTATTTT. Amino acids: CASSTSGNTDTQYF.

This clonotype was recorded a few times. This chain links TRBV29-1 with TRBJ1-3, with 7 bases fitting TRBD1. The V segment lost 4 bases and the J segment 3 bases; nucleotides outside the gene matches: 9. The CDR3 is made up of 15 amino acids. The germline CDR1 and CDR2 sequences are SQVTM and ANQGSEA. The CDR3 spells CSVGKSTGIGNTIYF. For the CDR3, the DNA is TGCAGCGTTGGGAAGTCGACAGGGATTGGAAACACCATATATTTT.

This clonotype was observed at least ten times. The chain employs TRBV20-1 and TRBJ2-1; D is uncertain. The germline V gene has CDR1 DFQATT and CDR2 SNEGSKA (reference sequence). Trimming pared 3 bases from V and 9 bases from J, leaving 15 bases between. The CDR3 length is 13 residues. The CDR3 DNA is TGCAGTGCTAGCGACGCCGAGGCGTTTGAGCAGTTCTTC. Its translation: CSASDAEAFEQFF.

This clonotype was found many times. V is TRBV7-6 and J is TRBJ1-6, with 12 bases lining up with TRBD1. CDR1 and CDR2 (germline): SGHVS, FNYEAQ. V was pared by 5 bases and J by 10 bases, with 9 bases of the junction left unmatched. This CDR3 has 16 residues. The CDR3 sequence: CASSLAPGQGASPLHF. The CDR3 nucleotides are TGTGCCAGCAGCCTCGCTCCGGGACAGGGGGCATCACCCCTCCACTTT. Filled out from reference TRBV7-6 and TRBJ1-6, the complete variable domain reads GAGVSQSPRYKVTKRGQDVALRCDPISGHVSLYWYRQALGQGPEFLTYFNYEAQQDKSGLPNDRFSAERPEGSISTLTIQRTEQRDSAMYRCASSLAPGQGASPLHFGNGTRLTVT.

The chain links TRBV5-1 to TRBJ2-5; 11 bases line up with TRBD2. Germline trimming cut 3 bases from V and 2 bases from J; bases unmatched to any gene: 6. Germline lookup yields CDR1 SGHRS and CDR2 YFSETQ. The CDR3 loop spans 16 amino acids. Here the CDR3 DNA reads TGCGCCAGCAGCTCCTCACTAGCGGGAGTACAAGAGACCCAGTACTTC. Residues: CASSSSLAGVQETQYF.

This clonotype was recorded at least ten times. The chain has TRBV7-2 and TRBJ2-7; a weak D match, TRBD2 (6 bases). Germline CDR1 reads SGHTA; CDR2 reads FQGNSA. CDR3 length equals 17 residues. The V end lost 5 bases, the J end lost 2 bases, and 22 bases lay between the germline ends. This CDR3 reads CASSVTRGLFNPYEQYF. The CDR3 coding sequence is TGTGCCAGCAGCGTTACTAGGGGACTCTTTAATCCCTACGAGCAGTACTTC.